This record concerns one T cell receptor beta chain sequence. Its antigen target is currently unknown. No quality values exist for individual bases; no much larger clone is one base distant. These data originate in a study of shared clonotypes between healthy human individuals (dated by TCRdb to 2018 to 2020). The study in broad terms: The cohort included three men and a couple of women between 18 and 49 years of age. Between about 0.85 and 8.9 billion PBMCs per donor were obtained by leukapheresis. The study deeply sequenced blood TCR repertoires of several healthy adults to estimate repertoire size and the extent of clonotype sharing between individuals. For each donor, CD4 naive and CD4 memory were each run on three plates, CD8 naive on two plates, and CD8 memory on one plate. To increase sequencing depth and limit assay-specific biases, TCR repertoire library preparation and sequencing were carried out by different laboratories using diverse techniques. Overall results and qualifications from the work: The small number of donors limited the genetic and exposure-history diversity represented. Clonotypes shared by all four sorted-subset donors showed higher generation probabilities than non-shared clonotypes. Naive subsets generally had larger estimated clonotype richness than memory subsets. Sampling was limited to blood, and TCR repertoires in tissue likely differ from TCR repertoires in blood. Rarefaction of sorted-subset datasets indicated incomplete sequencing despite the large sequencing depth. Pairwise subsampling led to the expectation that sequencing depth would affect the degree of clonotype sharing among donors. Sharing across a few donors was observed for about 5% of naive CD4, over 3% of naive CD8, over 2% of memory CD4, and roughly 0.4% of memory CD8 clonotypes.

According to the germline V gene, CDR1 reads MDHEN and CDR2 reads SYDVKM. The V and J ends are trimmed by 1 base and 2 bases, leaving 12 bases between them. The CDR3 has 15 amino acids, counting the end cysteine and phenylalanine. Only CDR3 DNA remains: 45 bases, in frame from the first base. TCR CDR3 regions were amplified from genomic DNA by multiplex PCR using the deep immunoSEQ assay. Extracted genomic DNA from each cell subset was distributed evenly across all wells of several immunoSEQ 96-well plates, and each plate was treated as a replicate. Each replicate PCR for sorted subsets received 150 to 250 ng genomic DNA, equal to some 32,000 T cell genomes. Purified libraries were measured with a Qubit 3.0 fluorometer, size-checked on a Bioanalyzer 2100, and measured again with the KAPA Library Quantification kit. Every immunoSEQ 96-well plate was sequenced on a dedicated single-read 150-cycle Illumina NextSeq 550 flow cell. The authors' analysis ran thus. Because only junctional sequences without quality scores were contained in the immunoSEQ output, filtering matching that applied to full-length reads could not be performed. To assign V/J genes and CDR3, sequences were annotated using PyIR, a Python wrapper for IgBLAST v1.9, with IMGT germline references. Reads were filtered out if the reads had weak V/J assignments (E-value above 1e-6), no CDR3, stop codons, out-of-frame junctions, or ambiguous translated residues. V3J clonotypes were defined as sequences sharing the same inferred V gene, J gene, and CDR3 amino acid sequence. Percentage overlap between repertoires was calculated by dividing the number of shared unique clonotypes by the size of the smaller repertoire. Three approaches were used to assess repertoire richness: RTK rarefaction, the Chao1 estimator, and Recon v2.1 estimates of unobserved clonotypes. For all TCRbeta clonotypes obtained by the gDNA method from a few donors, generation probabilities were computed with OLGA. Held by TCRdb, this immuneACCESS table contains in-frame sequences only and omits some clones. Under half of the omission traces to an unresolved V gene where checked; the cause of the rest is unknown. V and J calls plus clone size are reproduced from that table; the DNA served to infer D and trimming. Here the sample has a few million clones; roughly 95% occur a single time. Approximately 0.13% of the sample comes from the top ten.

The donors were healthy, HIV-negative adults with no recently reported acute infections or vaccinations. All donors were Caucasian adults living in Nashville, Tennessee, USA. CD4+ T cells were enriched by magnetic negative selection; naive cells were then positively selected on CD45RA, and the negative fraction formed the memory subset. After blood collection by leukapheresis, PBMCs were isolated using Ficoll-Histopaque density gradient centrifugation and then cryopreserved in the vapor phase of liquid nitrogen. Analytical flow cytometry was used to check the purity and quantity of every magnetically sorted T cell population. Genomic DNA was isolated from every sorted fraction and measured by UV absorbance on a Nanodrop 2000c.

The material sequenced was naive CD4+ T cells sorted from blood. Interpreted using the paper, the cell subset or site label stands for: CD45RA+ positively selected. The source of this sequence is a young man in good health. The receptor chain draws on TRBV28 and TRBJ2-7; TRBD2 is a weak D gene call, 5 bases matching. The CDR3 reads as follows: CASSLFSGGPYEQYF. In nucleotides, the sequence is TGTGCCAGCAGTTTATTCAGCGGCGGTCCCTACGAGCAGTACTTC.